A single sample is the source of the 18 T cell receptor beta chains below, sequenced in a study of shared clonotypes between healthy human individuals. Data came from immunoSEQ multiplex PCR; TCRdb stores just in-frame clones and leaves some out. The table shows over a million clones, with about 84% occurring only once. The sequencing sample was made of memory CD4+ T cells from PBMCs. Subset of the sample: CD45RA-negative fraction. The receptors originated from a man aged 18 to 30 in good health. Some clones in this sample may be carry-over from other donors' samples.

CDR3 region: CASSPRSNPGTDTQYF. Here the CDR3 DNA reads TGTGCCAGCAGCCCCCGTTCGAATCCTGGCACAGATACGCAGTATTTT. The V and J genes are TRBV7-2 and TRBJ2-3; D gene uncertain. Germline CDR1 is SGHTA and CDR2 is FQGNSA. The germline V and J ends were trimmed by 5 bases and 1 base, with 16 bases remaining between them. CDR3 length: 16 residues.

V usage is TRBV11-1 and J usage is TRBJ2-3; D gene uncertain. Germline V lookup: CDR1 SGHAT, CDR2 FQDESV (reference sequence). The CDR3 is made up of 11 amino acids. Trimming removed 5 bases from V and 5 bases from J, with 5 bases in between. The CDR3 spells CASSHRDTQYF. The DNA for the CDR3 is TGTGCCAGCAGCCACCGAGATACGCAGTATTTT.

The chain employs TRBV19 and TRBJ1-1, with D possibly matching TRBD1 (5 bases). The ends were cut back, 1 base at V and 3 bases at J, with 12 bases in the middle. Germline assignment: CDR1 LNHDA and CDR2 SQIVND (reference sequence). This CDR3 has 15 amino acids. In DNA form, the CDR3 reads TGTGCCAGTAGTATAGTCACAGGCCATGACACTGAAGCTTTCTTT. It codes for CASSIVTGHDTEAFF.

The chain employs TRBV5-4 and TRBJ2-7; 7 bases agree with TRBD2. The length of the CDR3 is 15 residues. V shed 0 bases, J shed 0 bases, and the junction held 3 bases outside the gene matches. From germline, CDR1 is SGHNT and CDR2 YYREEE (reference sequence). In nucleotides, the CDR3 is TGTGCCAGCAGCTTGGAGACTAGCCGCTCCTACGAGCAGTACTTC. It yields the protein CASSLETSRSYEQYF. Supplemented by reference TRBV5-4 and TRBJ2-7, the full variable domain reads ETGVTQSPTHLIKTRGQQVTLRCSSQSGHNTVSWYQQALGQGPQFIFQYYREEENGRGNFPPRFSGLQFPNYSSELNVNALELDDSALYLCASSLETSRSYEQYFGPGTRLTVT.

This clone was detected a few times. V is TRBV7-6 and J is TRBJ1-2, with D possibly being TRBD1 (5 bases). V shed 1 base and J shed 8 bases, with 11 bases lying between them. Germline loops: CDR1 SGHVS, CDR2 FNYEAQ. CDR3 length: 13 amino acids. The CDR3 region has the DNA TGTGCCAGCAGCTTAGAGCCAGGGAACGGCTACACCTTC. It specifies CASSLEPGNGYTF.

The chain has TRBV10-1 and TRBJ2-1; D is uncertain. Per the germline V gene, CDR1 is WNHNN and CDR2 is SYGVQD (reference sequence). V shed 2 bases and J shed 0 bases, with 2 bases lying between them. The CDR3 length is 13 residues. CDR3 DNA: TGCGCCAGCAGTGAGGACTCCTACAATGAGCAGTTCTTC. Its protein is CASSEDSYNEQFF.

The rearrangement uses TRBV29-1 and TRBJ1-4, with TRBD1 matching over 7 bases. Per the germline V gene, CDR1 is SQVTM and CDR2 is ANQGSEA. The CDR3 runs 15 residues. Trimming cost V 6 bases and J 1 base; bases outside gene matches: 8. CDR3 amino acids: CSVLTHRGTNEKLFF. Here the CDR3 DNA reads TGCAGCGTGCTTACACACAGGGGAACTAATGAAAAACTGTTTTTT.

V usage is TRBV11-2 and J usage is TRBJ2-3; D might be TRBD2 (6 bases). Germline loops: CDR1 SGHAT, CDR2 FQNNGV. Trimming removed 3 bases at V and 4 bases at J, with 11 bases between. The CDR3 loop spans 14 amino acids. CDR3 coding DNA: TGTGCCAGCAGCTTGCCGGGAGTCCCAGATACGCAGTATTTT. Translated: CASSLPGVPDTQYF.

The V gene is TRBV6-6, the J gene TRBJ2-5; a weak D match, TRBD2 (6 bases). The germline V gene has CDR1 MNHNY and CDR2 SVGAGI (reference sequence). The V end was cut by 6 bases, the J end by 0 bases, with 14 bases between. The CDR3 runs 15 residues. The CDR3 region is CASSPPRRDQETQYF. The CDR3 coding sequence is TGTGCCAGCAGCCCTCCTCGGAGGGACCAAGAGACCCAGTACTTC.

This clone was detected a few times. V is TRBV5-5 and J is TRBJ1-1; D is perhaps TRBD1 (6 bases). With 5 bases removed from V and 0 bases from J, the gap between germline ends came to 17 bases. The CDR3 contains 16 residues. Germline loops: CDR1 SGHKS, CDR2 YYEKEE (reference sequence). The CDR3 here is CASRPSRQAMNTEAFF. CDR3 DNA sequence: TGTGCCAGCAGACCCTCCCGACAGGCCATGAACACTGAAGCTTTCTTT.

In its sample, this clone was seen once. The chain has TRBV11-2 and TRBJ2-3; TRBD2 might be the D (5 bases). Trimming pared 5 bases from V and 3 bases from J, leaving 15 bases between. This CDR3 is 15 amino acids long. The germline gives CDR1 SGHAT, CDR2 FQNNGV. The CDR3 DNA is TGTGCCAGCAGCCTCAGACCGGGGATTACAGATACGCAGTATTTT. Protein: CASSLRPGITDTQYF.

The chain is built from TRBV9 and TRBJ1-2; D remains ambiguous. The CDR3 has 17 amino acids. V lost 3 bases to trimming and J lost 2 bases, with 20 bases between them. In germline, CDR1 is SGDLS, CDR2 YYNGEE. CDR3 residues: CASSAPTLRSTNYGYTF. DNA for the CDR3: TGTGCCAGCAGCGCTCCCACCCTGCGGAGCACCAACTATGGCTACACCTTC.

The V call is TRBV4-1, the J call TRBJ2-5; 9 nucleotides align to TRBD1. The J call is in doubt because the DNA end fits TRBJ2-7 better. Germline lookup yields CDR1 MGHRA and CDR2 YSYEKL. The CDR3 has 15 amino acids. CDR3 in DNA: TGCGCCAGCAGCCAAGACGAGGACAGGGGCTACGAGCAGTACTTC. This codes for CASSQDEDRGYEQYF.

The chain combines TRBV10-1 with TRBJ2-2; D possibly corresponds to TRBD1 (6 bases). The CDR3 extends over 14 amino acids. CDR1 is WNHNN and CDR2 is SYGVQD in the germline V gene (reference sequence). The germline V and J ends were trimmed by 4 bases and 1 base, with 7 bases remaining between them. The CDR3: CASSGGGNTGELFF. In nucleotides, the CDR3 is TGCGCCAGCAGTGGAGGGGGGAACACCGGGGAGCTGTTTTTT.

The chain joins TRBV6-6 to TRBJ2-2, with TRBD1 matching 8 bases. This CDR3 comprises 14 residues. Germline assignment: CDR1 MNHNY and CDR2 SVGAGI (reference sequence). Trimming removed 7 bases from V and 5 bases from J; junction bases left unmatched: 6. CDR3 bases: TGTGCCAGCACTTTGGACAGGGATACCGGGGAGCTGTTTTTT. It is translated as CASTLDRDTGELFF.

The table lists this clone with a count of one. The rearrangement uses TRBV27 and TRBJ2-1; D uncertain. Per germline, CDR1 MNHEY and CDR2 SMNVEV (reference sequence). The CDR3 totals 17 residues. Trimming pared 5 bases from V and 0 bases from J, leaving 17 bases between. CDR3 protein: CASSLDHWEFSYNEQFF. The CDR3 DNA follows: TGTGCCAGCAGTCTCGACCACTGGGAATTCTCCTACAATGAGCAGTTCTTC.

This rearrangement joins TRBV7-9 to TRBJ2-2; D gene uncertain. This CDR3 spans 17 amino acids. Trimming cost V 2 bases and J 4 bases, with 17 bases left between them. Germline V gene lookup returns CDR1 SEHNR and CDR2 FQNEAQ (reference sequence). CDR3 bases: TGTGCCAGCAGCTTAAGGCACGGGCGGACCCCCACCGGGGAGCTGTTTTTT. Encoded protein: CASSLRHGRTPTGELFF.

The chain links TRBV18 to TRBJ2-5, with D tentatively TRBD2 (6 bases). With 5 bases removed from V and 3 bases from J, the gap between germline ends came to 10 bases. Germline lookup yields CDR1 KGHSH and CDR2 LQKENI. The CDR3 extends over 13 amino acids. The CDR3 nucleotides read TGTGCCAGCTCAAGACAGCGGGAAGAGACCCAGTACTTC. Amino acid sequence: CASSRQREETQYF. Variable domain in full (rest from reference TRBV18 and TRBJ2-5): NAGVMQNPRHLVRRRGQEARLRCSPMKGHSHVYWYRQLPEEGLKFMVYLQKENIIDESGMPKERFSAEFPKEGPSILRIQQVVRGDSAAYFCASSRQREETQYFGPGTRLLVL.